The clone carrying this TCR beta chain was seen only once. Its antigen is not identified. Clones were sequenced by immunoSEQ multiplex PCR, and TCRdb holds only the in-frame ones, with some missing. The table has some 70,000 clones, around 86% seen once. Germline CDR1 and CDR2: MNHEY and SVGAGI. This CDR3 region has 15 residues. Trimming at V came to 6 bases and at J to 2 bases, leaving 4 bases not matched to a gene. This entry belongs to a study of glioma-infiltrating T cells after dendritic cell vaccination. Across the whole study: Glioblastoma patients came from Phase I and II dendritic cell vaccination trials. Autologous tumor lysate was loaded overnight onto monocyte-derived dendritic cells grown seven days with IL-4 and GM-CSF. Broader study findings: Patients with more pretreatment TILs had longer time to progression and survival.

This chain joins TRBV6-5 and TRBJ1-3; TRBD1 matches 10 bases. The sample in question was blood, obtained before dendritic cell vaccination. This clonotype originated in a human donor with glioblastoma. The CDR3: CASSGDRGAGNTIYF. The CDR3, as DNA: TGTGCCAGCAGCGGGGACAGGGGTGCTGGAAACACCATATATTTT.